Each of the 31 T cell receptor beta chains below was sequenced from the same sample in a study of T cells in narcolepsy. Clones were read by immunoSEQ multiplex PCR, and TCRdb kept only the in-frame ones, dropping some. Among some 23,000 clones listed, around 83% were seen once. Sequenced: CD45RA- memory CD4+ T cells from PBMCs. These receptors originate from a human donor with narcolepsy.

The V gene is TRBV15, the J gene TRBJ2-7; D is unclear. This CDR3 is built from 13 residues. With 0 bases removed from V and 0 bases from J, the gap between germline ends came to 3 bases. Per the germline V gene, CDR1 is LNHNV and CDR2 is YYDKDF (reference sequence). The CDR3 protein is CATSRELSYEQYF. For the CDR3, the DNA is TGTGCCACCAGCAGAGAGCTCTCCTACGAGCAGTACTTC.

The chain couples TRBV5-1 to TRBJ2-3; 14 bases map to TRBD2. Germline loops: CDR1 SGHRS, CDR2 YFSETQ. The CDR3 totals 18 residues. J was trimmed by 3 bases and V by 1 base; bases with no gene match: 7. For the CDR3, the DNA is TGCGCCAGCAGCTTGCTGACTAGCGGGGGGGCCGGAACAGATACGCAGTATTTT. The encoded protein is CASSLLTSGGAGTDTQYF.

V gene TRBV9 combines with J gene TRBJ2-2, with D possibly being TRBD2 (5 bases). Trimming removed 6 bases from V and 4 bases from J, with 25 bases in between. Germline V gene sequence: CDR1 SGDLS, CDR2 YYNGEE. CDR3 length equals 18 residues. The CDR3, as DNA: TGTGCCAGCACCTCAGGCCCCGGGGTTTGGCGGTCCACCGGGGAGCTGTTTTTT. Its translation: CASTSGPGVWRSTGELFF.

V usage is TRBV6-6 and J usage is TRBJ1-5; 8 bases fit TRBD1. The CDR3 length is 15 residues. With 6 bases clipped from V and 4 bases from J, the junction kept 8 bases outside the gene matches. The germline CDR1 and CDR2 sequences are MNHNY and SVGAGI (reference sequence). The CDR3 loop is CASRQSQGANQPQHF. CDR3 in DNA: TGTGCCAGCAGGCAAAGCCAGGGGGCGAATCAGCCCCAGCATTTT.

The CDR3 is CASSPLVHNEQYF. The DNA for the CDR3 is TGTGCCAGCAGCCCCTTGGTACATAACGAGCAGTACTTC. The V gene is TRBV5-5, the J gene TRBJ2-7, with D uncertain. Germline loops: CDR1 SGHKS, CDR2 YYEKEE (reference sequence). This CDR3 spans 13 amino acids. Trimming cost V 4 bases and J 5 bases, with 13 bases left between them.

This clone was seen a handful of times. The chain uses TRBV6-5 and TRBJ2-7; D is unresolved. The CDR3 has 14 amino acids. The germline V and J ends were trimmed by 6 bases and 0 bases, with 12 bases remaining between them. The germline gives CDR1 MNHEY, CDR2 SVGAGI. This CDR3 is CASSRQSSSYEQYF. In DNA form, the CDR3 reads TGTGCCAGCAGCCGACAATCGAGCTCCTACGAGCAGTACTTC.

The CDR3: CAISEGVLSQGGYTF. CDR3 bases: TGTGCCATCAGTGAGGGTGTCCTGAGTCAGGGTGGCTACACCTTC. V usage is TRBV10-3 and J usage is TRBJ1-2; a weak D match, TRBD1 (5 bases). V shed 2 bases and J shed 7 bases, with 17 bases lying between them. Germline V lookup: CDR1 ENHRY, CDR2 SYGVKD. This CDR3 region has 15 residues.

J is TRBJ1-3 and V is TRBV6-5, with D possibly matching TRBD1 (5 bases). The germline gives CDR1 MNHEY, CDR2 SVGAGI. CDR3 length: 14 amino acids. V lost 0 bases to trimming and J lost 3 bases, with 6 bases between them. CDR3 in DNA: TGTGCCAGCAGTTACTCAGGGGTTGGAAACACCATATATTTT. It specifies CASSYSGVGNTIYF.

This clone was counted between two and nine times. The chain links TRBV5-1 to TRBJ1-1; D is undetermined. The CDR3 spans 14 residues. The V gene's germline CDR1 is SGHRS and CDR2 YFSETQ. Trimming removed 4 bases from V and 0 bases from J, with 10 bases in between. The CDR3 loop reads CASSPDGLNTEAFF. DNA for the CDR3: TGCGCCAGCAGCCCGGACGGCCTGAACACTGAAGCTTTCTTT.

The chain uses TRBV15 and TRBJ1-1; tentative D call: TRBD1 (6 bases). The length of the CDR3 is 16 residues. Germline assignment: CDR1 LNHNV and CDR2 YYDKDF (reference sequence). V dropped 3 bases and J dropped 1 base, with 15 bases sitting between them. CDR3 sequence: CATSSGRGSPNTEAFF. In DNA form, the CDR3 reads TGTGCCACCAGCAGTGGTAGGGGGTCCCCGAACACTGAAGCTTTCTTT.

There are a few counts of this clone. V and J are TRBV5-5 and TRBJ2-5; D is ambiguous. This CDR3 is 11 amino acids long. V was pared by 0 bases and J by 3 bases, with 0 bases between. The germline gives CDR1 SGHKS, CDR2 YYEKEE (reference sequence). The CDR3 protein is CASSLEETQYF. For the CDR3, the DNA is TGTGCCAGCAGCTTGGAAGAGACCCAGTACTTC. Supplemented by reference TRBV5-5 and TRBJ2-5, the full variable domain reads DAGVTQSPTHLIKTRGQQVTLRCSPISGHKSVSWYQQVLGQGPQFIFQYYEKEERGRGNFPDRFSARQFPNYSSELNVNALLLGDSALYLCASSLEETQYFGPGTRLLVL.

CDR3 amino acids: CSVEDRGGNTIYF. The CDR3, as DNA: TGCAGCGTTGAAGATCGAGGAGGAAACACCATATATTTT. The rearrangement links TRBV29-1 to TRBJ1-3; the D is unclear. The V end was cut by 0 bases, the J end by 4 bases, with 7 bases between. The CDR3 has 13 residues. Germline loops: CDR1 SQVTM, CDR2 ANQGSEA.

V usage is TRBV11-2 and J usage is TRBJ2-7; the D is unclear. CDR1 SGHAT and CDR2 FQNNGV come from the germline V gene. Trimming took off 0 bases at V and 4 bases at J, with 10 bases between the two ends. The CDR3 length is 14 residues. CDR3 region: CASSLETLGYEQYF. CDR3 bases: TGTGCCAGCAGCTTAGAGACCTTAGGGTACGAGCAGTACTTC.

This chain links TRBV4-1 with TRBJ1-5, with TRBD1 as a possible D gene (5 bases). The germline CDR1 and CDR2 sequences are MGHRA and YSYEKL. This CDR3 is built from 15 residues. Deletions cut 0 bases from V and 8 bases from J, with 14 bases between. The CDR3 is CASSQEGTGGEPQHF. The DNA of the CDR3 is TGCGCCAGCAGCCAAGAGGGGACGGGGGGAGAGCCCCAGCATTTT.

The rearrangement links TRBV7-2 to TRBJ1-1, with 7 bases identical to TRBD1. Trimming removed 2 bases from V and 5 bases from J; junction bases left unmatched: 5. The CDR3 contains 14 residues. The V gene's germline CDR1 is SGHTA and CDR2 FQGNSA. The CDR3 DNA reads TGTGCCAGCAGCTTACCAGGGGGATATACTGAAGCTTTCTTT. Residues: CASSLPGGYTEAFF. Using reference TRBV7-2 and TRBJ1-1 for the parts outside the CDR3, the full variable domain is GAGVSQSPSNKVTEKGKDVELRCDPISGHTALYWYRQSLGQGLEFLIYFQGNSAPDKSGLPSDRFSAERTGGSVSTLTIQRTQQEDSAVYLCASSLPGGYTEAFFGQGTRLTVV.

The J gene is TRBJ1-5, the V gene TRBV2; TRBD1 aligns across 7 bases. CDR1 is SNHLY and CDR2 is FYNNEI in the germline V gene. The CDR3 runs 14 residues. Trimming took 8 bases from V and 9 from J; bases not matched to a gene: 13. The CDR3: CASVGIGGLGPQHF. In nucleotides, the CDR3 is TGTGCCAGCGTGGGAATAGGGGGCCTGGGGCCCCAGCATTTT. Using reference TRBV2 and TRBJ1-5 for the parts outside the CDR3, the full variable domain is EPEVTQTPSHQVTQMGQEVILRCVPISNHLYFYWYRQILGQKVEFLVSFYNNEISEKSEIFDDQFSVERPDGSNFTLKIRSTKLEDSAMYFCASVGIGGLGPQHFGDGTRLSIL.

In this sample, this clone turned up once. The chain employs TRBV11-1 and TRBJ2-5; 7 bases are a match to TRBD2. Germline CDR1 reads SGHAT; CDR2 reads FQDESV (reference sequence). The CDR3 is made up of 16 amino acids. The V segment lost 5 bases and the J segment 9 bases; nucleotides outside the gene matches: 18. The CDR3 loop reads CASSPALTGSGGAQYF. The CDR3 nucleotides are TGTGCCAGCAGCCCCGCTTTAACGGGGAGTGGGGGGGCCCAGTACTTC.

This sequence joins TRBV5-1 and TRBJ2-7; D gene ambiguous. Trimming removed 0 bases from V and 6 bases from J, with 16 bases in between. The germline CDR1 and CDR2 sequences are SGHRS and YFSETQ. This CDR3 comprises 15 residues. CDR3 DNA: TGCGCCAGCAGCTTGGGGGCGATCTCCTTGCGCGAGCAGTACTTC. Its protein is CASSLGAISLREQYF.

J is TRBJ2-2 and V is TRBV11-2, with D perhaps TRBD1 (5 bases). Germline V gene lookup returns CDR1 SGHAT and CDR2 FQNNGV. The CDR3 sequence is 15 residues long. The V gene lost 5 bases and the J gene lost 5 bases, with 15 bases spanning the gap. For the CDR3, the DNA is TGTGCCAGCAGCCACCTCCAGGGAAAGACCGGGGAGCTGTTTTTT. Translated: CASSHLQGKTGELFF.

The chain combines TRBV14 with TRBJ1-5; D is perhaps TRBD1 (5 bases). There are 14 residues in the CDR3. V lost 4 bases to trimming and J lost 2 bases, with 9 bases between them. Germline CDR1 is SGHDN and CDR2 is FVKESK. CDR3 loop: CASSPGGGNQPQHF. The CDR3 DNA is TGTGCCAGCAGCCCGGGGGGGGGCAATCAGCCCCAGCATTTT.

The V gene is TRBV4-1, the J gene TRBJ2-3; possibly TRBD2 for D (6 bases). The germline CDR1 and CDR2 sequences are MGHRA and YSYEKL. This CDR3 contains 13 residues. V lost 0 bases to trimming and J lost 11 bases, with 12 bases between them. The CDR3 reads CASSQDRGGRQYF. The CDR3 DNA is TGCGCCAGCAGCCAAGATCGCGGAGGGCGGCAGTATTTT.

This chain uses TRBV6-6 with TRBJ1-3, with D tentatively TRBD1 (6 bases). The CDR3 covers 14 residues. Germline V gene lookup returns CDR1 MNHNY and CDR2 SVGAGI (reference sequence). Trimming removed 8 bases from V and 3 bases from J, with 14 bases in between. The CDR3: CASFTGKGGNTIYF. The CDR3 nucleotides are TGTGCCAGCTTTACAGGGAAAGGTGGAAACACCATATATTTT.

The genes are TRBV25-1 and TRBJ1-5; tentative D call: TRBD1 (5 bases). Between the trimmed V and J ends, which lost 10 bases and 2 bases, there was a span of 12 bases. The germline CDR1 and CDR2 sequences are MGHDK and SYGVNS. The length of the CDR3 is 13 residues. The CDR3 nucleotides read TGTGCCATCGTAGGGGTCGGCAATCAGCCCCAGCATTTT. This sequence encodes CAIVGVGNQPQHF. The entire variable domain, with the rest obtained from reference TRBV25-1 and TRBJ1-5, is as follows: EADIYQTPRYLVIGTGKKITLECSQTMGHDKMYWYQQDPGMELHLIHYSYGVNSTEKGDLSSESTVSRIRTEHFPLTLESARPSHTSQYLCAIVGVGNQPQHFGDGTRLSIL.

The V and J genes are TRBV4-3 and TRBJ1-5; no firm D call. Trimming pared 0 bases from V and 3 bases from J, leaving 9 bases between. Germline V gives CDR1 LGHNA, CDR2 YSLEER. This CDR3 has 15 residues. Here the CDR3 reads CASSQDGDTNQPQHF. The CDR3, as DNA: TGCGCCAGCAGCCAAGATGGGGATACCAATCAGCCCCAGCATTTT.

The chain links TRBV5-1 to TRBJ2-3, with a weak D call TRBD2 (6 bases). In germline, CDR1 is SGHRS, CDR2 YFSETQ. The V gene lost 5 bases and the J gene lost 6 bases, with 22 bases spanning the gap. CDR3 length: 16 amino acids. The CDR3 reads CASRGVGGLLRDTQYF. The CDR3 nucleotides are TGCGCCAGCAGGGGAGTGGGAGGTCTCCTCCGGGATACGCAGTATTTT.

V is TRBV7-3 and J is TRBJ1-1, with D possibly being TRBD1 (6 bases). Trimming took 6 bases from V and 6 from J, leaving 17 bases between them. In germline, CDR1 is SGHTA, CDR2 FQGTGA. The CDR3 extends over 14 amino acids. CDR3: CASSTQGGFAEAFF. CDR3 nucleotide sequence: TGTGCCAGCAGTACACAGGGAGGGTTCGCTGAAGCTTTCTTT.

Only a few counts were recorded for this clone. The CDR3 DNA reads TGTGCCATAGGGACAGGGGGCGAGAAAACTGAAGCTTTCTTT. The encoded protein is CAIGTGGEKTEAFF. This chain links TRBV10-3 with TRBJ1-1, with 12 bases matching TRBD1. V lost 9 bases and J lost 5; bases outside the gene matches: 7. The CDR3 is 14 residues long. The germline V gene encodes CDR1 ENHRY and CDR2 SYGVKD.

This clone showed up just once. The chain employs TRBV4-2 and TRBJ2-5; 8 nucleotides line up with TRBD2. Trimming removed 1 base from V and 5 bases from J; junction bases left unmatched: 6. The CDR3 is made up of 15 amino acids. Germline assignment: CDR1 LGHNA and CDR2 YNFKEQ. CDR3 sequence: CASSQADRGGETQYF. CDR3 in DNA: TGTGCCAGCAGCCAAGCAGACCGGGGGGGGGAGACCCAGTACTTC.

This rearrangement joins TRBV9 to TRBJ1-1; 9 nucleotides match TRBD1. The CDR3 contains 17 residues. Germline CDR1 and CDR2: SGDLS and YYNGEE. J was trimmed by 0 bases and V by 0 bases; bases with no gene match: 6. The CDR3, as DNA: TGTGCCAGCAGCGTAGATCCCACAGGGGGCATGAACACTGAAGCTTTCTTT. Translation gives CASSVDPTGGMNTEAFF.

V usage is TRBV6-6 and J usage is TRBJ2-7, with D hard to call. There are 11 residues in the CDR3. The V gene lost 6 bases and the J gene lost 3 bases, with 6 bases spanning the gap. Germline CDR1 is MNHNY and CDR2 is SVGAGI (reference sequence). The CDR3 coding sequence is TGTGCCAGCAGCCCCGACTACGAGCAGTACTTC. Translation: CASSPDYEQYF.

The V call is TRBV4-2, the J call TRBJ2-1, with TRBD2 identical over 9 bases. J gave up 5 bases and V 0 bases, and 5 bases lay outside the gene matches. There are 16 residues in the CDR3. Germline V gene lookup returns CDR1 LGHNA and CDR2 YNFKEQ. The CDR3 DNA reads as TGTGCCAGCAGCCAAGATTTAGCGGGGGCCCACAATGAGCAGTTCTTC. Protein product: CASSQDLAGAHNEQFF.